This is a list of T cell receptor beta chains from one sample in a study of regulatory T cells in long-lasting Graves disease. A single record per CDR3 protein comes from TCRdb applying MiXCR to the multiplex PCR reads. The table shows roughly 470,000 distinct CDR3 sequences, with less than 25% occurring only once. Specimen: peripheral blood mononuclear cells (PBMCs), collected when the disease was refractory, from a patient treated with antithyroid drugs. The receptors stem from a female donor with Graves disease. CDR3s include the opening cysteine and the closing phenylalanine or tryptophan. D genes are given only for firm matches. Only some rows state a clone size, as once, few, many or a class for expanded clones.

abundance: many; j_gene: TRBJ1-6; d_gene: .; v_gene: TRBV6-5; CDR3aa: CASSYSEGSPLHF; CDR3nt: TGTGCCAGCAGTTACTCGGAAGGTTCACCCCTCCACTTT
abundance: many; j_gene: TRBJ2-7; d_gene: TRBD1; v_gene: TRBV24-1; CDR3aa: CATSDPGQGAHEQYF; CDR3nt: TGTGCCACCAGTGACCCCGGACAGGGGGCCCACGAGCAGTACTTC
abundance: many; j_gene: TRBJ2-7; d_gene: .; v_gene: TRBV28; CDR3aa: CASSPRGQIYEQYF; CDR3nt: TGTGCCAGCAGTCCCCGGGGCCAGATCTACGAGCAGTACTTC
abundance: .; j_gene: TRBJ2-1; d_gene: .; v_gene: TRBV28; CDR3aa: CASSSQGSYNEQFF; CDR3nt: TGTGCCAGCAGTTCCCAGGGCTCCTACAATGAGCAGTTCTTC
abundance: many; j_gene: TRBJ1-1; d_gene: .; v_gene: TRBV6-1; CDR3aa: CASVLGTEAFF; CDR3nt: TGTGCCAGCGTCCTCGGAACTGAAGCTTTCTTT
abundance: .; j_gene: TRBJ1-2; d_gene: .; v_gene: TRBV20-1; CDR3aa: CGARDRQQNYGYTF; CDR3nt: TGCGGTGCTAGAGATCGGCAGCAAAACTATGGCTACACCTTC
abundance: many; j_gene: TRBJ2-7; d_gene: .; v_gene: TRBV6-5; CDR3aa: CASSYIYAAEQYF; CDR3nt: TGTGCCAGCAGTTATATCTACGCTGCCGAGCAGTACTTC
abundance: few; j_gene: TRBJ2-7; d_gene: TRBD2; v_gene: TRBV29-1; CDR3aa: CSVEFGGSYYEQYF; CDR3nt: TGCAGCGTTGAATTTGGCGGGAGTTATTACGAGCAGTACTTC
abundance: few; j_gene: TRBJ2-2; d_gene: .; v_gene: TRBV27; CDR3aa: CASSLSLENTGELFF; CDR3nt: TGTGCCAGCAGTTTATCTCTAGAGAACACCGGGGAGCTGTTTTTT
abundance: many; j_gene: TRBJ2-7; d_gene: .; v_gene: TRBV27; CDR3aa: CASSLSGGHYEQYF; CDR3nt: TGTGCCAGCAGTTTGTCGGGCGGCCACTACGAGCAGTACTTC
abundance: .; j_gene: TRBJ1-1; d_gene: .; v_gene: TRBV6-1; CDR3aa: CASSHPQGTEAFF; CDR3nt: TGTGCCAGCAGTCACCCTCAAGGGACTGAAGCTTTCTTT
abundance: few; j_gene: TRBJ2-7; d_gene: .; v_gene: TRBV18; CDR3aa: CASSRPGLEMGYEQYF; CDR3nt: TGTGCCAGCTCCCGCCCGGGGCTCGAAATGGGGTACGAGCAGTACTTC
abundance: .; j_gene: TRBJ2-7; d_gene: TRBD1; v_gene: TRBV7-9; CDR3aa: CASSLVQGANDEQYF; CDR3nt: TGTGCCAGCAGCTTAGTACAGGGGGCGAACGACGAGCAGTACTTC
abundance: few; j_gene: TRBJ2-7; d_gene: .; v_gene: TRBV7-9; CDR3aa: CASSTTGGEQYF; CDR3nt: TGTGCCAGCAGCACGACCGGAGGGGAGCAGTACTTC
abundance: few; j_gene: TRBJ2-2; d_gene: TRBD2; v_gene: TRBV10-3; CDR3aa: CAIAGTSGTTGELFF; CDR3nt: TGTGCCATTGCTGGGACTAGCGGGACGACCGGGGAGCTGTTTTTT
abundance: many; j_gene: TRBJ2-5; d_gene: .; v_gene: TRBV28; CDR3aa: CASSFMESEGETQYF; CDR3nt: TGTGCCAGCAGTTTTATGGAGTCGGAAGGAGAGACCCAGTACTTC
abundance: few; j_gene: TRBJ2-2; d_gene: .; v_gene: TRBV20-1; CDR3aa: CSARDYASGLNTGELFF; CDR3nt: TGCAGTGCTAGAGACTATGCCAGCGGGCTTAACACCGGGGAGCTGTTTTTT
abundance: few; j_gene: TRBJ2-1; d_gene: .; v_gene: TRBV7-9; CDR3aa: CASSLAPLGATQFF; CDR3nt: TGTGCCAGCAGCTTAGCGCCTCTAGGGGCGACGCAGTTCTTC
abundance: .; j_gene: TRBJ2-6; d_gene: TRBD2; v_gene: TRBV11-3; CDR3aa: CASSWQDQRDPTSRGANVLTF; CDR3nt: TGTGCCAGCAGCTGGCAAGACCAGCGGGACCCCACTTCTAGGGGGGCCAACGTCCTGACTTTC
abundance: .; j_gene: TRBJ1-5; d_gene: .; v_gene: TRBV4-1; CDR3aa: CASSQEGRGINQPQHF; CDR3nt: TGCGCCAGCAGCCAAGAAGGACGGGGGATCAATCAGCCCCAGCATTTT
abundance: .; j_gene: TRBJ2-2; d_gene: .; v_gene: TRBV6-1; CDR3aa: CASSTGYGELFF; CDR3nt: TGTGCCAGCAGTACAGGGTACGGGGAGCTGTTTTTT
abundance: .; j_gene: TRBJ2-7; d_gene: .; v_gene: TRBV6-2/TRBV6-3; CDR3aa: CASSYGTVYEQYF; CDR3nt: TGTGCCAGCAGTTACGGGACCGTCTACGAGCAGTACTTC
abundance: few; j_gene: TRBJ2-7; d_gene: TRBD1; v_gene: TRBV7-9; CDR3aa: CASTRDSTRGEQYF; CDR3nt: TGTGCCAGCACACGGGACAGTACTAGGGGCGAGCAGTACTTC
abundance: many; j_gene: TRBJ1-1; d_gene: .; v_gene: TRBV2; CDR3aa: CASSLRGTMNTEAFF; CDR3nt: TGTGCCAGCAGTCTGAGGGGGACCATGAACACTGAAGCTTTCTTT
abundance: many; j_gene: TRBJ1-5; d_gene: .; v_gene: TRBV20-1; CDR3aa: CSAPAGTLGHQPQHF; CDR3nt: TGCAGTGCTCCAGCCGGGACCCTTGGTCATCAGCCCCAGCATTTT
abundance: few; j_gene: TRBJ2-7; d_gene: .; v_gene: TRBV5-5; CDR3aa: CASSFLPFSSYEQYF; CDR3nt: TGTGCCAGCAGCTTTTTACCGTTCAGCTCCTACGAGCAGTACTTC
abundance: few; j_gene: TRBJ2-7; d_gene: .; v_gene: TRBV6-2/TRBV6-3; CDR3aa: CASSYSLQWQGSYEQYF; CDR3nt: TGTGCCAGCAGTTACTCGTTACAGTGGCAGGGATCCTACGAGCAGTACTTC
abundance: many; j_gene: TRBJ2-2; d_gene: TRBD1; v_gene: TRBV6-1; CDR3aa: CASSQGGQANTGELFF; CDR3nt: TGTGCCAGCAGCCAAGGGGGACAGGCGAACACCGGGGAGCTGTTTTTT
abundance: few; j_gene: TRBJ2-1; d_gene: .; v_gene: TRBV5-6; CDR3aa: CASSSLGGAGEQFF; CDR3nt: TGTGCCAGCAGCTCACTGGGCGGGGCAGGAGAGCAGTTCTTC
abundance: .; j_gene: TRBJ1-4; d_gene: .; v_gene: TRBV14; CDR3aa: CASSQDHGREKLFF; CDR3nt: TGTGCCAGCAGCCAAGATCACGGACGTGAAAAACTGTTTTTT
abundance: few; j_gene: TRBJ1-3; d_gene: .; v_gene: TRBV7-9; CDR3aa: CASSSYTGTRTISSGNTIYF; CDR3nt: TGTGCCAGCAGCTCCTACACCGGGACACGCACTATTTCCTCTGGAAACACCATATATTTT
abundance: many; j_gene: TRBJ2-5; d_gene: .; v_gene: TRBV6-1; CDR3aa: CASSEQQGGTQYF; CDR3nt: TGTGCCAGCAGTGAACAGCAGGGTGGGACCCAGTACTTC
abundance: many; j_gene: TRBJ1-1; d_gene: .; v_gene: TRBV6-5; CDR3aa: CASSYRAQGTEAFF; CDR3nt: TGTGCCAGCAGTTACAGAGCACAGGGCACTGAAGCTTTCTTT
abundance: .; j_gene: TRBJ2-7; d_gene: TRBD1; v_gene: TRBV20-1; CDR3aa: CSARDTTGGTYEQYF; CDR3nt: TGCAGTGCTAGAGATACGACAGGGGGCACCTACGAGCAGTACTTC
abundance: many; j_gene: TRBJ1-4; d_gene: TRBD1; v_gene: TRBV5-1; CDR3aa: CASSPGTGGEKLFF; CDR3nt: TGCGCCAGCAGCCCAGGGACAGGGGGCGAAAAACTGTTTTTT
abundance: few; j_gene: TRBJ1-1; d_gene: .; v_gene: TRBV20-1; CDR3aa: CSAIQGKREVFF; CDR3nt: TGCAGTGCTATACAGGGAAAAAGAGAGGTTTTCTTT
abundance: many; j_gene: TRBJ2-2; d_gene: .; v_gene: TRBV28; CDR3aa: CASTLPLGELFF; CDR3nt: TGTGCCAGCACCCTCCCATTAGGGGAGCTGTTTTTT
abundance: once; j_gene: TRBJ2-1; d_gene: TRBD2; v_gene: TRBV2; CDR3aa: CASSRELAIDDEQFF; CDR3nt: TGTGCCAGCAGCCGGGAACTAGCGATTGACGATGAGCAGTTCTTC
abundance: many; j_gene: TRBJ2-5; d_gene: TRBD1; v_gene: TRBV20-1; CDR3aa: CSARAPGQGKETQYF; CDR3nt: TGCAGTGCTAGAGCCCCGGGACAGGGGAAGGAGACCCAGTACTTC
abundance: many; j_gene: TRBJ2-5; d_gene: TRBD2; v_gene: TRBV28; CDR3aa: CASSSGTSGGQETQYF; CDR3nt: TGTGCCAGCAGTTCCGGGACTAGCGGAGGTCAAGAGACCCAGTACTTC
abundance: .; j_gene: TRBJ2-7; d_gene: TRBD1; v_gene: TRBV5-1; CDR3aa: CASSPRSIRDRGYEQYF; CDR3nt: TGCGCCAGCAGCCCTCGATCCATCCGAGACAGGGGCTACGAGCAGTACTTC
abundance: many; j_gene: TRBJ1-1; d_gene: .; v_gene: TRBV20-1; CDR3aa: CSASPSNSNTEAFF; CDR3nt: TGCAGTGCTAGTCCGTCAAATTCAAACACTGAAGCTTTCTTT
abundance: many; j_gene: TRBJ2-7; d_gene: .; v_gene: TRBV2; CDR3aa: CASKPDEQYF; CDR3nt: TGTGCCAGCAAGCCAGACGAGCAGTACTTC
abundance: many; j_gene: TRBJ1-1; d_gene: .; v_gene: TRBV6-5; CDR3aa: CASSSPTQGRAEAFF; CDR3nt: TGTGCCAGCAGTTCCCCCACACAGGGTCGGGCTGAAGCTTTCTTT
abundance: few; j_gene: TRBJ1-5; d_gene: .; v_gene: TRBV19; CDR3aa: CASRPRGAGNQPQHF; CDR3nt: TGTGCCAGCCGACCCCGGGGGGCCGGCAATCAGCCCCAGCATTTT
abundance: few; j_gene: TRBJ2-5; d_gene: TRBD1; v_gene: TRBV6-1; CDR3aa: CASSPADRGPQETQYF; CDR3nt: TGTGCCAGCAGCCCTGCCGACAGGGGGCCCCAAGAGACCCAGTACTTC
abundance: .; j_gene: TRBJ2-7; d_gene: TRBD1; v_gene: TRBV13; CDR3aa: CASSRVTGSFYEQYF; CDR3nt: TGTGCCAGCAGCCGAGTGACAGGGAGTTTCTACGAGCAGTACTTC
abundance: few; j_gene: TRBJ1-3; d_gene: .; v_gene: TRBV27; CDR3aa: CASSLRGTGNTIYF; CDR3nt: TGTGCCAGCAGTTTACGGGGGACTGGAAACACCATATATTTT
abundance: many; j_gene: TRBJ1-1; d_gene: .; v_gene: TRBV27; CDR3aa: CASSSSGLPNTEAFF; CDR3nt: TGTGCCAGCAGTTCCTCGGGGCTGCCGAACACTGAAGCTTTCTTT
abundance: .; j_gene: TRBJ1-1; d_gene: .; v_gene: TRBV7-9; CDR3aa: CASSAGWGNTEAFF; CDR3nt: TGTGCCAGCAGCGCTGGCTGGGGGAACACTGAAGCTTTCTTT
abundance: .; j_gene: TRBJ2-7; d_gene: .; v_gene: TRBV20-1; CDR3aa: CSARDPDGVGFAGYEQYF; CDR3nt: TGCAGTGCTAGAGATCCGGATGGGGTCGGGTTCGCGGGCTACGAGCAGTACTTC
abundance: .; j_gene: TRBJ2-5; d_gene: .; v_gene: TRBV7-9; CDR3aa: CASRERPQGGETQYF; CDR3nt: TGTGCCAGCAGAGAAAGACCACAGGGGGGGGAGACCCAGTACTTC
abundance: many; j_gene: TRBJ1-5; d_gene: .; v_gene: TRBV11-2; CDR3aa: CASSLPSLQPQHF; CDR3nt: TGTGCCAGCAGCTTACCGAGCTTACAGCCCCAGCATTTT
abundance: few; j_gene: TRBJ2-7; d_gene: .; v_gene: TRBV29-1; CDR3aa: CSVLFSGDGYEQYF; CDR3nt: TGCAGCGTTCTGTTTTCGGGGGATGGGTACGAGCAGTACTTC
abundance: .; j_gene: TRBJ1-2; d_gene: TRBD1; v_gene: TRBV10-3; CDR3aa: CAISGPQGANYGYTF; CDR3nt: TGTGCCATCAGTGGGCCCCAGGGGGCAAACTATGGCTACACCTTC
abundance: many; j_gene: TRBJ1-4; d_gene: .; v_gene: TRBV28; CDR3aa: CASSYRARSEKLFF; CDR3nt: TGTGCCAGCAGTTACAGGGCTCGGAGTGAAAAACTGTTTTTT
abundance: .; j_gene: TRBJ2-3; d_gene: .; v_gene: TRBV15; CDR3aa: CATSRALQGSDTQYF; CDR3nt: TGTGCCACCAGCAGAGCCCTACAGGGTTCAGATACGCAGTATTTT